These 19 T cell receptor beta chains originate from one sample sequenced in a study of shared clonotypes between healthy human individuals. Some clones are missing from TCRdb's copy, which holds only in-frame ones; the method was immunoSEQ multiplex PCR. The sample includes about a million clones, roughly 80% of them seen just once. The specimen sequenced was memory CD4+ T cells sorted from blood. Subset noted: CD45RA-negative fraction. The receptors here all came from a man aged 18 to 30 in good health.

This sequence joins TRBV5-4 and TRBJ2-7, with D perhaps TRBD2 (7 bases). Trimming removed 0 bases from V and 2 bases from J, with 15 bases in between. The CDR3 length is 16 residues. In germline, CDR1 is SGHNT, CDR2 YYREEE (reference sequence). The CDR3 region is CASSLAGGLGPYEQYF. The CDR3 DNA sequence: TGTGCCAGCAGCTTGGCCGGGGGGCTAGGACCCTACGAGCAGTACTTC.

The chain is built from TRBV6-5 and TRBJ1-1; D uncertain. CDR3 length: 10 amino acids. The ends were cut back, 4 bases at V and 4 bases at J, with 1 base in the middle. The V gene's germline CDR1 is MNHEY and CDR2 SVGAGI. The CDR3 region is CASSSTEAFF. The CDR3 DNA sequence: TGTGCCAGCAGTTCCACTGAAGCTTTCTTT.

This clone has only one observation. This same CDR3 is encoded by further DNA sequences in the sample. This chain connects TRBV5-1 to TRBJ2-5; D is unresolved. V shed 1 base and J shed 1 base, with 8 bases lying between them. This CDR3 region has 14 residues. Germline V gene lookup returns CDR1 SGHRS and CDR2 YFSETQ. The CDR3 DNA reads TGCGCCAGCAGCTTGCGAACTGCCCAAGAGACCCAGTACTTC. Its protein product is CASSLRTAQETQYF.

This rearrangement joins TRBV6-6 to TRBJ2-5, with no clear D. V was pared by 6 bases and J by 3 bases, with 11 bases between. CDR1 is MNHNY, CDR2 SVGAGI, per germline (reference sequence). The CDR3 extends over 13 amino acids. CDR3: CASREWSEETQYF. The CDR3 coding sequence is TGTGCCAGCAGGGAATGGTCGGAAGAGACCCAGTACTTC.

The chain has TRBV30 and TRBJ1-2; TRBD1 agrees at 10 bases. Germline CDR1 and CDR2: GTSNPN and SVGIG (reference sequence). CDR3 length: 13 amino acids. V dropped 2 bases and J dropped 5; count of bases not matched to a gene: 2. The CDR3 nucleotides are TGTGCCTGGAGTCGGGACAGGGGATATGGCTACACCTTC. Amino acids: CAWSRDRGYGYTF.

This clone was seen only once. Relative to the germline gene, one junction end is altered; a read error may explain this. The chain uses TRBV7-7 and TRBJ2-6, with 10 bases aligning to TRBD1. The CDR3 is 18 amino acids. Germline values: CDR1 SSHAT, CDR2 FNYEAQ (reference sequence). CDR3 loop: CASTTPDRGGPGANVLTF. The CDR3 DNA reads TGTGCTAGCACCACCCCGGACAGGGGGGGCCCTGGGGCCAACGTCCTGACTTTC.

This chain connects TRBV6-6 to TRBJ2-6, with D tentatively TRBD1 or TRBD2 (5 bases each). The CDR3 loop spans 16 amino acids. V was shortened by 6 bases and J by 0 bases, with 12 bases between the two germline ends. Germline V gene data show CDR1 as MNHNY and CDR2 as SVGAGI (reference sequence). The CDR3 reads CASSPGRSSGANVLTF. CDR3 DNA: TGTGCCAGCAGCCCGGGACGGTCCTCTGGGGCCAACGTCCTGACTTTC.

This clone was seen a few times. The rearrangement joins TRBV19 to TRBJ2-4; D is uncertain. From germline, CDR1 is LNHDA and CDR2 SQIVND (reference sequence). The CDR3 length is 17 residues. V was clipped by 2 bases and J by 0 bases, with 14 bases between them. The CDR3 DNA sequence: TGTGCCAGTAGTATAAACCCCCACTTTGTAGCCAAAAACATTCAGTACTTC. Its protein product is CASSINPHFVAKNIQYF.

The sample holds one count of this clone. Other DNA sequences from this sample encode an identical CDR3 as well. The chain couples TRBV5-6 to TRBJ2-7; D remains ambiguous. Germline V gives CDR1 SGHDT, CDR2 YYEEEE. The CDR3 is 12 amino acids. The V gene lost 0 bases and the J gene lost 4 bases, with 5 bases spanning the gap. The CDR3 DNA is TGTGCCAGCAGCTTGGTTGGGTACGAGCAGTACTTC. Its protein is CASSLVGYEQYF.

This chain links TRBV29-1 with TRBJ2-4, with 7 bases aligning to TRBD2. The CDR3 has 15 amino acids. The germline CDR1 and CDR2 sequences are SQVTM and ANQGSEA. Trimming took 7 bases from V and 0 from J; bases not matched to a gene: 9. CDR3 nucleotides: TGCAGCGCGGAAGCGGGGTCCTTAGCCAAAAACATTCAGTACTTC. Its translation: CSAEAGSLAKNIQYF.

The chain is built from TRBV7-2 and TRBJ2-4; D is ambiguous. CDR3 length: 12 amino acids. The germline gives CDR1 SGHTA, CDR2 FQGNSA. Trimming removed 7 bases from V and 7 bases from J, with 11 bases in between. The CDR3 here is CASTDPANIQYF. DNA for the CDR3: TGTGCCAGCACGGACCCCGCGAACATTCAGTACTTC.

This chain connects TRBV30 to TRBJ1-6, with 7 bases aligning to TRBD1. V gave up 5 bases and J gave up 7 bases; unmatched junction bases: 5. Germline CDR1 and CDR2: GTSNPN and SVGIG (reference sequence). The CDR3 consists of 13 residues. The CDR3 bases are TGTGCCTGGGCTGGCAGGGGGAATTCACCCCTCCACTTT. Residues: CAWAGRGNSPLHF.

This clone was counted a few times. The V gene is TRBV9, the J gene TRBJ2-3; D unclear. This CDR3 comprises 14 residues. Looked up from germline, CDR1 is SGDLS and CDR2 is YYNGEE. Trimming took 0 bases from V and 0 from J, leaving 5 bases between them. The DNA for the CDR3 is TGTGCCAGCAGCGTAGATCTCAGCACAGATACGCAGTATTTT. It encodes CASSVDLSTDTQYF.

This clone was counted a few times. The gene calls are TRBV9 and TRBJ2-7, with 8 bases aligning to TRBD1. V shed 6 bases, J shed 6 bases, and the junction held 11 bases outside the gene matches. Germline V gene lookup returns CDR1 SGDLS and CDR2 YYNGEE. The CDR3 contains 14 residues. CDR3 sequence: CASTPSDRALEQYF. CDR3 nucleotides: TGTGCCAGCACCCCCTCGGACAGGGCGCTCGAGCAGTACTTC.

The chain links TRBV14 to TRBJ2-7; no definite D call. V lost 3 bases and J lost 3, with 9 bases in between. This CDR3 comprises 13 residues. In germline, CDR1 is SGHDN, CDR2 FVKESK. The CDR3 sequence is CASSQGKSYEQYF. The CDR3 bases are TGTGCCAGCAGCCAGGGCAAGAGCTACGAGCAGTACTTC.

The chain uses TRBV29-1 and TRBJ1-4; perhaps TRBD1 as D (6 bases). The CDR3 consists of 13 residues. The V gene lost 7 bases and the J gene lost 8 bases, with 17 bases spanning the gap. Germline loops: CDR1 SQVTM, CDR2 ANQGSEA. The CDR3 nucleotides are TGCAGCGCGAACCGCCCAGGGGACGAAAAACTGTTTTTT. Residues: CSANRPGDEKLFF.

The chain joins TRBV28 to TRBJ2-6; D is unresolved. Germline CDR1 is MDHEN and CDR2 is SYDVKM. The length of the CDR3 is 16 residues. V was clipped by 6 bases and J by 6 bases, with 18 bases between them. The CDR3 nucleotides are TGTGCCAGCAGCACACCTGGACGGGTTTTGGCCAACGTCCTGACTTTC. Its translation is CASSTPGRVLANVLTF.

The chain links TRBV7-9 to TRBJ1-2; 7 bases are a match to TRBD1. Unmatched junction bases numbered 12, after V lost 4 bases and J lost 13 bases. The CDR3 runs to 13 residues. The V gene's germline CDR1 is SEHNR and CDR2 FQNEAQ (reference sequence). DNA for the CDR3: TGTGCCAGCAGCTCTTCACGGGACAGAATTGGCACCTTC. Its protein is CASSSSRDRIGTF.

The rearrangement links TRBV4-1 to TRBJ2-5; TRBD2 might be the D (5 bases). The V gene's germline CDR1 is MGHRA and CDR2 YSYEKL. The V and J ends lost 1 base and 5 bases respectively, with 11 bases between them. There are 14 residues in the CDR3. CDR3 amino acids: CASSQVGMGETQYF. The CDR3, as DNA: TGCGCCAGCAGCCAAGTCGGGATGGGGGAGACCCAGTACTTC.